Each of the 21 T cell receptor beta chains below was sequenced from the same sample in a study of T cell responses to AZD1222 COVID-19 vaccine. TCRdb keeps only in-frame clones here, not all; method: immunoSEQ multiplex PCR. The table has roughly 150,000 clones, just under 95% seen once. The sample was peripheral blood, taken on day 0 of AZD1222 vaccination. All receptors come from an adult in good health.

The chain carries TRBV7-2 and TRBJ2-4; TRBD2 agrees at 7 bases. Germline V gene sequence: CDR1 SGHTA, CDR2 FQGNSA. V trimming: 1 base; J trimming: 3 bases; junction bases outside the gene matches: 6. CDR3 length equals 16 residues. The CDR3 region has the DNA TGTGCCAGCAGCTTAGGCCCCGGACTAGACAAAAACATTCAGTACTTC. Its protein is CASSLGPGLDKNIQYF.

The chain employs TRBV5-1 and TRBJ1-1; 7 bases fit TRBD1. CDR3 length: 15 amino acids. The V and J ends lost 3 bases and 1 base, in that order; junction bases with no gene match: 6. The germline V gene encodes CDR1 SGHRS and CDR2 YFSETQ. CDR3 residues: CASSSTGAGNTEAFF. DNA of the CDR3: TGCGCCAGCAGCTCTACAGGGGCGGGGAACACTGAAGCTTTCTTT.

The V gene is TRBV6-6, the J gene TRBJ1-3; D ambiguous. CDR1 is MNHNY and CDR2 is SVGAGI in the germline V gene (reference sequence). The CDR3 has 14 residues. Trimming took off 2 bases at V and 1 base at J, with 6 bases between the two ends. The CDR3: CASSYAGSGNTIYF. The CDR3 DNA is TGTGCCAGCAGTTACGCGGGTTCTGGAAACACCATATATTTT.

A few counts support this clone. The gene calls are TRBV9 and TRBJ1-1, with D possibly TRBD1 on 5 matching bases. The CDR3 covers 15 residues. CDR1 SGDLS and CDR2 YYNGEE come from the germline V gene. V was clipped by 5 bases and J by 1 base, with 15 bases between them. The CDR3 DNA is TGTGCCAGCAGTCGTAGGATGGGGACGAACACTGAAGCTTTCTTT. Its translation is CASSRRMGTNTEAFF. The entire variable domain, with the rest obtained from reference TRBV9 and TRBJ1-1, is as follows: DSGVTQTPKHLITATGQRVTLRCSPRSGDLSVYWYQQSLDQGLQFLIQYYNGEERAKGNILERFSAQQFPDLHSELNLSSLELGDSALYFCASSRRMGTNTEAFFGQGTRLTVV.

Only one count was recorded for this clone. This chain joins TRBV19 and TRBJ1-2, with D unclear. This CDR3 spans 11 amino acids. Between the trimmed V and J ends, which lost 10 bases and 4 bases, there was a span of 10 bases. Germline CDR1 reads LNHDA; CDR2 reads SQIVND (reference sequence). CDR3 sequence: CATVTAYGYTF. DNA for the CDR3: TGTGCCACCGTTACAGCCTATGGCTACACCTTC. The full variable domain, rest sourced from reference TRBV19 and TRBJ1-2, is DGGITQSPKYLFRKEGQNVTLSCEQNLNHDAMYWYRQDPGQGLRLIYYSQIVNDFQKGDIAEGYSVSREKKESFPLTVTSAQKNPTAFYLCATVTAYGYTFGSGTRLTVV.

This clone was observed a handful of times. V usage is TRBV5-5 and J usage is TRBJ1-5, with D tentatively TRBD1 (6 bases). The CDR3 is 15 amino acids. Trimming removed 3 bases at V and 4 bases at J, with 14 bases between. CDR1 and CDR2 (germline): SGHKS, YYEKEE (reference sequence). The CDR3 protein is CASSSGGTGNQPQHF. For the CDR3, the DNA is TGTGCCAGCAGCTCCGGAGGCACAGGGAATCAGCCCCAGCATTTT.

This clone was detected once. The V and J genes are TRBV6-6 and TRBJ2-5; 7 bases are shared with TRBD1. The trim removed 6 bases at V and 7 bases at J, leaving 14 bases unmatched. This CDR3 region has 15 residues. Germline V gene data show CDR1 as MNHNY and CDR2 as SVGAGI (reference sequence). For the CDR3, the DNA is TGTGCCAGCAGGCGACAGGGAGAGGCGGGCGGGACCCAGTACTTC. It codes for CASRRQGEAGGTQYF.

V is TRBV25-1 and J is TRBJ1-2, with D possibly being TRBD1 (6 bases). The V gene lost 3 bases and the J gene lost 3 bases, with 11 bases spanning the gap. This CDR3 is built from 14 residues. The germline gives CDR1 MGHDK, CDR2 SYGVNS. The CDR3 sequence is CASSDRGGYYGYTF. CDR3 nucleotide sequence: TGTGCCAGCAGTGACAGGGGCGGGTACTATGGCTACACCTTC.

The V and J genes are TRBV7-9 and TRBJ2-1; 10 nucleotides line up with TRBD2. Trimming at V came to 8 bases and at J to 4 bases, leaving 8 bases not matched to a gene. CDR1 and CDR2 from the germline V gene are SEHNR and FQNEAQ (reference sequence). This CDR3 is built from 15 residues. The CDR3 DNA reads as TGTGCCAGCTCCTACGGGACTAGCGATTACAATGAGCAGTTCTTC. Translating it yields CASSYGTSDYNEQFF.

The chain uses TRBV28 and TRBJ1-5; D remains unclear. Germline CDR1 and CDR2: MDHEN and SYDVKM. CDR3 length: 15 residues. V was shortened by 3 bases and J by 4 bases, with 13 bases between the two germline ends. CDR3 protein: CASSFRGGGNQPQHF. CDR3 sequence (DNA): TGTGCCAGCAGTTTCCGGGGAGGAGGGAATCAGCCCCAGCATTTT.

The rearrangement uses TRBV5-6 and TRBJ2-4; 8 bases fit TRBD1. Losses at the gene ends were 4 bases for V and 6 bases for J; bases not matched to a gene: 21. This CDR3 spans 19 amino acids. Germline assignment: CDR1 SGHDT and CDR2 YYEEEE. In DNA form, the CDR3 reads TGTGCCAGCAGCCAGTTTGGGGACGTTGCGGGGACAGGCCGAAACATTCAGTACTTC. Amino acid sequence: CASSQFGDVAGTGRNIQYF.

The chain has TRBV9 and TRBJ1-5, with 11 nucleotides matching TRBD1. The CDR3 consists of 15 residues. Germline V gives CDR1 SGDLS, CDR2 YYNGEE. The V and J ends lost 7 bases and 4 bases, in that order; junction bases with no gene match: 7. The CDR3 sequence: CASAPGQGDNQPQHF. DNA of the CDR3: TGTGCCAGCGCACCGGGACAGGGGGATAATCAGCCCCAGCATTTT.

With regard to this clone: A read error may produce the germline difference seen at one junction end. This chain joins TRBV12-3 or TRBV12-4 and TRBJ2-1; D not certain. The CDR3 is 10 amino acids. The CDR3 here is CATDHKEQFF. Here the CDR3 DNA reads TGTGCCACCGATCACAAGGAGCAGTTCTTC.

The J gene is TRBJ1-1, the V gene TRBV5-1; D remains unclear. This CDR3 is built from 15 residues. V shed 4 bases and J shed 0 bases, with 13 bases lying between them. In germline, CDR1 is SGHRS, CDR2 YFSETQ. The CDR3 sequence is CASSPIGGLNTEAFF. In nucleotides, the CDR3 is TGCGCCAGCAGCCCAATTGGAGGATTGAACACTGAAGCTTTCTTT.

J is TRBJ1-1 and V is TRBV6-1, with D tentatively TRBD1 (6 bases). V was shortened by 3 bases and J by 4 bases, with 12 bases between the two germline ends. CDR1 and CDR2 (germline): MNHNS, SASEGT. CDR3 size: 14 residues. CDR3 DNA sequence: TGTGCCAGCAGTGAGACAGGATCCGGCACTGAAGCTTTCTTT. Amino acid sequence: CASSETGSGTEAFF.

The gene calls are TRBV7-6 and TRBJ1-1; no firm D call. The V gene's germline CDR1 is SGHVS and CDR2 FNYEAQ. This CDR3 has 15 residues. Deletions cut 1 base from V and 2 bases from J, with 11 bases between. This chain's CDR3 is CASSLVQATNTEAFF. CDR3 nucleotides: TGTGCCAGCAGCTTAGTTCAGGCTACTAACACTGAAGCTTTCTTT.

Only one count was recorded for this clone. J is TRBJ2-3 and V is TRBV7-9; 15 nucleotides line up with TRBD2. The J segment lost 4 bases and the V segment lost 11 bases, leaving 13 bases of the junction unmatched. This CDR3 comprises 17 residues. CDR1 is SEHNR and CDR2 is FQNEAQ in the germline V gene (reference sequence). Here the CDR3 reads CAGRTSGGAVEADTQYF. DNA for the CDR3: TGTGCCGGGCGGACTAGCGGGGGGGCTGTAGAAGCAGATACGCAGTATTTT.

The genes are TRBV11-2 and TRBJ2-1; D is ambiguous. Germline V gene data show CDR1 as SGHAT and CDR2 as FQNNGV. V lost 2 bases and J lost 8, with 4 bases in between. This CDR3 spans 11 amino acids. The CDR3 here is CASSLMDEQFF. CDR3 DNA sequence: TGTGCCAGCAGCTTAATGGATGAGCAGTTCTTC.

This sequence joins TRBV7-2 and TRBJ1-1, with D hard to call. Per the germline V gene, CDR1 is SGHTA and CDR2 is FQGNSA. The CDR3 is 13 residues long. Trimming pared 4 bases from V and 1 base from J, leaving 7 bases between. Written as DNA, the CDR3 is TGTGCCAGCAGCTACTCATCGAACACTGAAGCTTTCTTT. Translating it yields CASSYSSNTEAFF.

The chain carries TRBV2 and TRBJ2-3, with D perhaps given as TRBD1 or TRBD2 (5 bases each). The CDR3 spans 13 residues. CDR1 and CDR2 from the germline V gene are SNHLY and FYNNEI. CDR3 region: CARGRAGTDTQYF. Here the CDR3 DNA reads TGTGCGAGGGGCAGGGCAGGTACAGATACGCAGTATTTT.

J is TRBJ2-1 and V is TRBV6-4; either TRBD1 or TRBD2 may supply D (7 bases each). Germline V lookup: CDR1 MRHNA, CDR2 SNTAGT. The CDR3 contains 13 residues. V dropped 6 bases and J dropped 9 bases, with 15 bases sitting between them. The CDR3 loop reads CASSRGGRGEQFF. The CDR3 DNA is TGTGCCAGCAGCAGGGGGGGGCGTGGTGAGCAGTTCTTC.